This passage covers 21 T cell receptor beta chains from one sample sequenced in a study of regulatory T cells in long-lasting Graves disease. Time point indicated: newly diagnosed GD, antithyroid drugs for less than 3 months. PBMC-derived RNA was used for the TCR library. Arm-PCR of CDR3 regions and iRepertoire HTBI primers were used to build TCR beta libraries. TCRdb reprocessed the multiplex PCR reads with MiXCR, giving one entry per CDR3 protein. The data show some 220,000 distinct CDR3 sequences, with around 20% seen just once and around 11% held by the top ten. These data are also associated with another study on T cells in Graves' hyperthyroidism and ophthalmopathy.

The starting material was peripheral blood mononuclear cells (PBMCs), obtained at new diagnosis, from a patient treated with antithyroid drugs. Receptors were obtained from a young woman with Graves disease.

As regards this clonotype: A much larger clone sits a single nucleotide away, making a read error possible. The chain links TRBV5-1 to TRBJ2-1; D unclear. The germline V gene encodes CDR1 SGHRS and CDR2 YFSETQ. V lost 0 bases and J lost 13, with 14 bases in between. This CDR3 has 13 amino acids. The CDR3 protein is CASSLGVGETQFF. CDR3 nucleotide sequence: TGCGCCAGCAGCTTGGGAGTTGGAGAGACCCAGTTCTTC.

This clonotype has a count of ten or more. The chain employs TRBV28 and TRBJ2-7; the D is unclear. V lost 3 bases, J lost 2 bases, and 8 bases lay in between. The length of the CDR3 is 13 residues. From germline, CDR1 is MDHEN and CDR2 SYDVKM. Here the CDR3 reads CASSFGVPYEQYF. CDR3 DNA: TGTGCCAGCAGTTTTGGGGTCCCCTACGAGCAGTACTTC.

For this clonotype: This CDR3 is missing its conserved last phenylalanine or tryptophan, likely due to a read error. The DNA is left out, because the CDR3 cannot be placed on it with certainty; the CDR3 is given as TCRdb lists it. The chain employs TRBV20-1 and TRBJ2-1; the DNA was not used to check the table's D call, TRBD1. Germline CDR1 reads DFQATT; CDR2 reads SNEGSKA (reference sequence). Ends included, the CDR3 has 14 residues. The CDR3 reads CSARRQGSHNEHFL.

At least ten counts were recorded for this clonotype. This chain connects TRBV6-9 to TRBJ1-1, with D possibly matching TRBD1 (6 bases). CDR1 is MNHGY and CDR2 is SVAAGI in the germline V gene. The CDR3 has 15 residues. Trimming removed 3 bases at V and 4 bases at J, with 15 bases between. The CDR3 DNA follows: TGTGCCAGCAGTTACCAAACAGGGACTGGCACTGAAGCTTTCTTT. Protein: CASSYQTGTGTEAFF.

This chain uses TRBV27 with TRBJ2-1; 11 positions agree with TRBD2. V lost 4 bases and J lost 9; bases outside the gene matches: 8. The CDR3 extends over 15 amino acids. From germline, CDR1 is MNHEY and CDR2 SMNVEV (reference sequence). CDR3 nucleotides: TGTGCCAGCAGTTGGGTTAGCGGGGGGGCCACTGAGCAGTTCTTC. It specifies CASSWVSGGATEQFF.

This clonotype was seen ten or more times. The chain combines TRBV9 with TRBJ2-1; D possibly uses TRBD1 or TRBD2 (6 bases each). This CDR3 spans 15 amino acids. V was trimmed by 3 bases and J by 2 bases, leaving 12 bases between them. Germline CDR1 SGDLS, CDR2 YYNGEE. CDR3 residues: CASSEWGAAYNEQFF. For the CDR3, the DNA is TGTGCCAGCAGCGAGTGGGGGGCGGCCTACAATGAGCAGTTCTTC.

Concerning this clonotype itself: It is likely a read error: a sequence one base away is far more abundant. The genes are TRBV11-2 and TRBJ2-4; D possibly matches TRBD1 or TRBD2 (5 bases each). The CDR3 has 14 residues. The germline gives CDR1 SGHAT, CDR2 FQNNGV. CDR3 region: CASSLGLAENIQYF. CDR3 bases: TGTGCCAGCAGCTTGGGGCTAGCCGAAAACATTCAGTACTTC.

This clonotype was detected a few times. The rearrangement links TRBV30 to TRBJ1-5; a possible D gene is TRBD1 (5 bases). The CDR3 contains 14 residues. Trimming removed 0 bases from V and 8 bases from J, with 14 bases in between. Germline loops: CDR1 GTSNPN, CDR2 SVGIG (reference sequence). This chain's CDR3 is CAWSVSAGGEPQHF. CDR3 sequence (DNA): TGTGCCTGGAGTGTATCGGCTGGGGGGGAGCCCCAGCATTTT.

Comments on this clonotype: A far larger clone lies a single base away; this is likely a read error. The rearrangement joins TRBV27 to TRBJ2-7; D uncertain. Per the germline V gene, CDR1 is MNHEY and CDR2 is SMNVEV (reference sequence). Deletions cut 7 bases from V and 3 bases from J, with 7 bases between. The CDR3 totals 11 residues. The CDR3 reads CASTLSYEQYF. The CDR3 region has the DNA TGTGCCAGCACCCTAAGCTACGAGCAGTACTTC.

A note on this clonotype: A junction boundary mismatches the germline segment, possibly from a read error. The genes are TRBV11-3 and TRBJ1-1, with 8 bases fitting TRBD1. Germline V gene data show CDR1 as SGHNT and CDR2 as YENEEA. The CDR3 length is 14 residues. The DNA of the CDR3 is TGTGCCAGCAGCTTACCAGGGGGCTACACTGAAGCTTCCTTT. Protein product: CASSLPGGYTEASF.

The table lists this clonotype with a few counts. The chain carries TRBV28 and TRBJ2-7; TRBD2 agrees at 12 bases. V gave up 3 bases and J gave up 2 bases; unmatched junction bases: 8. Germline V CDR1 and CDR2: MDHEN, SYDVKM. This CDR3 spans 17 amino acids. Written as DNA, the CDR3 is TGTGCCAGCAGTTTCCGTCAGAGGACTAGCGGGGCCTACGAGCAGTACTTC. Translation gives CASSFRQRTSGAYEQYF.

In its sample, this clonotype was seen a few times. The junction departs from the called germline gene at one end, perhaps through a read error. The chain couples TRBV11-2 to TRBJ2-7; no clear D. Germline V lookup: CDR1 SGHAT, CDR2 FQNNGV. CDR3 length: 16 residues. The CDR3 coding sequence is TGTGCCAGCAGCCCTCTCAAACGAGGTGGGCTCTACGAGCAGTACTTT. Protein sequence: CASSPLKRGGLYEQYF.

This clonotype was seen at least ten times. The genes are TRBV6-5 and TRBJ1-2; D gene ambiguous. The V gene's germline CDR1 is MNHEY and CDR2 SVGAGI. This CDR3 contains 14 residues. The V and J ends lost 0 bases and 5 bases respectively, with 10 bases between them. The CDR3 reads CASSYSREGYGYTF. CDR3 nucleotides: TGTGCCAGCAGTTACTCGAGGGAGGGATATGGCTACACCTTC.

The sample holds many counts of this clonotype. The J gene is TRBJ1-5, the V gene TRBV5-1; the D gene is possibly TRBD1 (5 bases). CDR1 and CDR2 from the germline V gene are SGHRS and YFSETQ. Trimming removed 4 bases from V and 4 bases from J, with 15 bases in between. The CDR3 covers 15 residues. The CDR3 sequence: CASSAGAGQNQPQHF. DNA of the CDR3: TGCGCCAGCAGCGCTGGGGCGGGTCAGAATCAGCCCCAGCATTTT.

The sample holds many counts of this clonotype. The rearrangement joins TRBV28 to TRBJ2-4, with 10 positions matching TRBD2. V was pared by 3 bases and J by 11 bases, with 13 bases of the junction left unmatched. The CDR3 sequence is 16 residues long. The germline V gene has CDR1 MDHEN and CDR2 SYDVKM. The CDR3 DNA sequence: TGTGCCAGCAGTTTGTTTACTAGCGGGGAGGGGGGGGTTCAGTACTTC. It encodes CASSLFTSGEGGVQYF.

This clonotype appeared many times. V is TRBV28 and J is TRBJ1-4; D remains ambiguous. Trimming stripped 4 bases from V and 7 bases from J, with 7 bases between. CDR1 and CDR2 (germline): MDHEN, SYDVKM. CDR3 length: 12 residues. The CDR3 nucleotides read TGTGCCAGCAGTTCAAAGGGTGAAAAACTGTTTTTT. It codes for CASSSKGEKLFF.

The CDR3 DNA sequence: TGTGCCAGCAGCTACTCCGGGGACAGGAACCTCTACGAGCAGTACTTC. This translates into CASSYSGDRNLYEQYF. V gene TRBV5-6 combines with J gene TRBJ2-7, with 8 bases identical to TRBD1. CDR1 is SGHDT, CDR2 YYEEEE, per germline. J gave up 3 bases and V 3 bases, and 11 bases lay outside the gene matches. The CDR3 has 16 residues.

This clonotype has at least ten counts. CDR3: CASIRRIAEKLFF. The CDR3 DNA reads TGTGCCAGCATTCGCAGAATTGCCGAAAAACTGTTTTTT. The V and J genes are TRBV6-1 and TRBJ1-4; D gene unclear. The V and J ends lost 7 bases and 8 bases respectively, with 14 bases between them. This CDR3 is 13 amino acids long. Germline CDR1 is MNHNS and CDR2 is SASEGT.

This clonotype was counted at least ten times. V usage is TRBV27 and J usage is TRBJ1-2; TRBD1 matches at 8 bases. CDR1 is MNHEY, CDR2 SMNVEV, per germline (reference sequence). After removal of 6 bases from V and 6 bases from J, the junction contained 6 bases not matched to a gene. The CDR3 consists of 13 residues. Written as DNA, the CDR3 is TGTGCCAGCAGGATGACAGGGGTGAATGGCTACACCTTC. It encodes CASRMTGVNGYTF.

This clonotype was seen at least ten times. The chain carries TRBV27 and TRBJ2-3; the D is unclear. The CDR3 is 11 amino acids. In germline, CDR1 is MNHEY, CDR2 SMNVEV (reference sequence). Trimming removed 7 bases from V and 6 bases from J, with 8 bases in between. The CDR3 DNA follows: TGTGCCAGCATGGCGCCGGATACGCAGTATTTT. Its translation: CASMAPDTQYF.

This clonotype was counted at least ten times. The CDR3 region is CASTRTGRTEAFF. The CDR3 DNA follows: TGTGCCAGCACGAGGACAGGGCGCACTGAAGCTTTCTTT. This chain links TRBV3-1 with TRBJ1-1; TRBD1 matches 8 bases. The CDR3 has 13 residues. CDR1 is LGHDT and CDR2 is YNNKEL in the germline V gene (reference sequence). Losses at the gene ends were 7 bases for V and 4 bases for J; bases not matched to a gene: 5.